This paragraph covers one T cell receptor (beta chain) sequence. Here immunoSEQ multiplex PCR was the method, and the copy in TCRdb shows in-frame clones only, minus some. The sample consists of 150,000 to 200,000 clones, roughly 88% of them appearing once. This entry comes from a study of blood T cell repertoires in COVID-19. This TCR was recovered from a woman over 75 with active or convalescent COVID-19. The sample was peripheral blood.

The CDR3 reads CASKDSQLHSNTEAFF. The CDR3 nucleotides read TGTGCCAGCAAGGACAGCCAGCTCCACTCGAACACTGAAGCTTTCTTT. The J gene is TRBJ1-1, the V gene TRBV21-1; the table gives TRBD1 as D, unverified against the DNA. TRBV21-1 is shown as a pseudogene. The CDR3 consists of 16 residues.